The 23 T cell receptor beta chains below were found in one sample sequenced in a study of cytomegalovirus exposure and HLA in healthy donors. Some clones are missing from TCRdb's copy, which holds only in-frame ones; the method was immunoSEQ multiplex PCR. The sample yields over 100,000 clones, roughly 89% seen once. Material for sequencing was PBMCs. The receptor set was obtained from a man aged 25 to 40 in good health and CMV-seronegative.

V and J are TRBV18 and TRBJ2-2; D gene unclear. Between the trimmed V and J ends, which lost 0 bases and 1 base, there was a span of 6 bases. The germline CDR1 and CDR2 sequences are KGHSH and LQKENI. This CDR3 comprises 15 residues. The CDR3 spells CASSPPARNTGELFF. CDR3 nucleotide sequence: TGTGCCAGCTCACCACCCGCGCGGAACACCGGGGAGCTGTTTTTT.

This rearrangement joins TRBV27 to TRBJ1-6, with no clear D. The V gene's germline CDR1 is MNHEY and CDR2 SMNVEV (reference sequence). Trimming stripped 6 bases from V and 4 bases from J, with 16 bases between. The CDR3 loop spans 16 amino acids. CDR3 nucleotides: TGTGCCAGCAGCTTTGGCGGGTTCCTATATAATTCACCCCTCCACTTT. As protein: CASSFGGFLYNSPLHF.

The chain has TRBV5-1 and TRBJ1-4; TRBD1 agrees at 8 bases. CDR3 length equals 15 residues. V lost 0 bases and J lost 3; bases outside the gene matches: 1. The germline V gene encodes CDR1 SGHRS and CDR2 YFSETQ. CDR3 loop: CASSLAGGSNEKLFF. The CDR3 DNA reads as TGCGCCAGCAGCTTGGCAGGGGGCTCTAATGAAAAACTGTTTTTT.

The chain joins TRBV4-3 to TRBJ1-6, with TRBD1 matching 9 bases. Germline-derived CDR1 and CDR2 are LGHNA and YSLEER. Unmatched junction bases numbered 12, after V lost 5 bases and J lost 13 bases. CDR3 size: 15 residues. The CDR3: CASSFYRGRVLPLHF. The DNA of the CDR3 is TGCGCCAGCAGCTTTTACAGGGGGCGAGTCCTCCCCCTCCACTTT.

The chain couples TRBV25-1 to TRBJ2-6; D not resolved. This CDR3 contains 15 residues. Germline lookup yields CDR1 MGHDK and CDR2 SYGVNS. V lost 5 bases and J 0 bases, leaving 8 bases between the germline ends. For the CDR3, the DNA is TGTGCCAGCAGTCCCCAGGACTCTGGGGCCAACGTCCTGACTTTC. This sequence encodes CASSPQDSGANVLTF.

The J gene is TRBJ2-1, the V gene TRBV6-6, with D possibly TRBD2 on 5 matching bases. V lost 6 bases, J lost 0 bases, and 12 bases lay in between. This CDR3 region has 15 residues. Germline CDR1 and CDR2: MNHNY and SVGAGI (reference sequence). Here the CDR3 DNA reads TGTGCCAGCAGAAGGACTGGCAGCTCCTACAATGAGCAGTTCTTC. Its translation: CASRRTGSSYNEQFF.

This clone was found a few times. V is TRBV27 and J is TRBJ2-2; 16 nucleotides agree with TRBD2. V gave up 0 bases and J gave up 3 bases; unmatched junction bases: 7. The length of the CDR3 is 20 residues. Germline V lookup: CDR1 MNHEY, CDR2 SMNVEV (reference sequence). This CDR3 is CASSLSPPGLAGGDTGELFF. CDR3 DNA: TGTGCCAGCAGTTTATCTCCCCCGGGACTAGCGGGGGGGGACACCGGGGAGCTGTTTTTT.

This clone occurred once. This chain uses TRBV9 with TRBJ2-1; 9 positions match TRBD2. This CDR3 spans 15 amino acids. The germline CDR1 and CDR2 sequences are SGDLS and YYNGEE. J gave up 1 base and V 3 bases, and 2 bases lay outside the gene matches. The CDR3 region is CASSAAGGSYNEQFF. CDR3 bases: TGTGCCAGCAGCGCAGCGGGGGGTTCCTACAATGAGCAGTTCTTC.

The chain uses TRBV16 and TRBJ2-2, with D possibly being TRBD1 (6 bases). Germline lookup yields CDR1 KGHSY and CDR2 FQNENV. Trimming left V 7 bases short and J 4 bases short, with 16 bases between. This CDR3 is built from 15 residues. Written as DNA, the CDR3 is TGTGCCAGCAACTCTCAGGGGTCCCGCACCGGGGAGCTGTTTTTT. It codes for CASNSQGSRTGELFF.

This chain links TRBV5-6 with TRBJ2-5; 9 nucleotides match TRBD1. The junction had 5 bases not matched to a gene; V was cut back by 3 bases and J by 5 bases. Germline CDR1 is SGHDT and CDR2 is YYEEEE. The CDR3 consists of 14 residues. This chain's CDR3 is CASSWGTGFETQYF. CDR3 coding DNA: TGTGCCAGCAGCTGGGGGACAGGGTTTGAGACCCAGTACTTC.

The chain couples TRBV6-5 to TRBJ2-5, with D possibly matching TRBD2 (6 bases). Trimming left V 0 bases short and J 4 bases short, with 12 bases between. The CDR3 loop spans 15 amino acids. The germline CDR1 and CDR2 sequences are MNHEY and SVGAGI. The DNA of the CDR3 is TGTGCCAGCAGTTACTCACGGGACTCGCGAGAGACCCAGTACTTC. It codes for CASSYSRDSRETQYF.

This chain connects TRBV4-1 to TRBJ1-4; 9 nucleotides match TRBD1. The CDR3 consists of 16 residues. Germline values: CDR1 MGHRA, CDR2 YSYEKL. V trimming: 3 bases; J trimming: 6 bases; junction bases outside the gene matches: 8. The CDR3 DNA is TGCGCCAGCAGCCATCTGCCGGGACAGGGCGATGAAAAACTGTTTTTT. This sequence encodes CASSHLPGQGDEKLFF.

The CDR3 DNA sequence: TGTGCCAGCAGCTTCCCGGACAGGGAACACAATGAGCAGTTCTTC. Translated: CASSFPDREHNEQFF. The chain uses TRBV7-6 and TRBJ2-1; 8 bases map to TRBD1. V shed 3 bases and J 5 bases; nucleotides not matched to a gene: 6. The CDR3 spans 15 residues. Per the germline V gene, CDR1 is SGHVS and CDR2 is FNYEAQ.

The rearrangement uses TRBV6-4 and TRBJ2-1, with 8 bases matching TRBD2. V dropped 2 bases and J dropped 6; count of bases not matched to a gene: 9. CDR1 and CDR2 (germline): MRHNA, SNTAGT. CDR3 size: 16 residues. DNA of the CDR3: TGTGCCAGCAGTGACGACGGCGGGGGGTTCCCCAATGAGCAGTTCTTC. It codes for CASSDDGGGFPNEQFF.

The CDR3: CASSQEVGGTYNEQFF. The CDR3 nucleotides are TGCGCCAGCAGCCAAGAGGTGGGGGGTACCTACAATGAGCAGTTCTTC. The chain links TRBV4-3 to TRBJ2-1; a possible D gene is TRBD2 (6 bases). Per the germline V gene, CDR1 is LGHNA and CDR2 is YSLEER. V gave up 0 bases and J gave up 2 bases, with 11 bases separating them. This CDR3 contains 16 residues.

The chain links TRBV28 to TRBJ1-2; 12 nucleotides agree with TRBD1. This CDR3 has 15 residues. Per germline, CDR1 MDHEN and CDR2 SYDVKM. Trimming cost V 6 bases and J 7 bases; bases outside gene matches: 9. CDR3 DNA: TGTGCCAGCAGACACTCCGGGACAGGGGGCTCTGGCTACACCTTC. Residues: CASRHSGTGGSGYTF.

The chain combines TRBV6-1 with TRBJ2-1; perhaps TRBD2 as D (5 bases). The germline CDR1 and CDR2 sequences are MNHNS and SASEGT. V lost 6 bases, J lost 0 bases, and 9 bases lay in between. This CDR3 region has 14 residues. CDR3 residues: CASRDWSSYNEQFF. The DNA for the CDR3 is TGTGCCAGCAGGGACTGGAGCTCCTACAATGAGCAGTTCTTC.

The chain couples TRBV9 to TRBJ2-3, with D perhaps matching TRBD2 (5 bases). The V gene's germline CDR1 is SGDLS and CDR2 YYNGEE. Deletions cut 0 bases from V and 5 bases from J, with 13 bases between. The CDR3 has 15 residues. CDR3: CASSVALGAGDTQYF. In nucleotides, the CDR3 is TGTGCCAGCAGCGTAGCTCTGGGTGCGGGAGATACGCAGTATTTT.

The chain is built from TRBV7-9 and TRBJ2-6; no clear D. The CDR3 contains 17 residues. V lost 0 bases and J 0 bases, leaving 9 bases between the germline ends. Germline V gene lookup returns CDR1 SEHNR and CDR2 FQNEAQ (reference sequence). In DNA, the CDR3 is TGTGCCAGCAGCTTAGCCAGGCAGATCTCTGGGGCCAACGTCCTGACTTTC. This gives the protein CASSLARQISGANVLTF.

The chain employs TRBV7-3 and TRBJ1-1; a possible D gene is TRBD1 (6 bases). The germline V gene has CDR1 SGHTA and CDR2 FQGTGA. The CDR3 length is 17 residues. The V end was cut by 3 bases, the J end by 4 bases, with 21 bases between. The CDR3 DNA reads as TGTGCCAGCAGCTTCTGGGGGCGCGGCGAATTGGGCACTGAAGCTTTCTTT. This sequence encodes CASSFWGRGELGTEAFF. The full variable domain, completed using reference TRBV7-3 and TRBJ1-1, is GAGVSQTPSNKVTEKGKYVELRCDPISGHTALYWYRQSLGQGPEFLIYFQGTGAADDSGLPNDRFFAVRPEGSVSTLKIQRTERGDSAVYLCASSFWGRGELGTEAFFGQGTRLTVV.

The gene calls are TRBV7-9 and TRBJ1-4; unclear D gene. CDR3 length: 13 residues. Deletions cut 1 base from V and 6 bases from J, with 6 bases between. CDR1 SEHNR and CDR2 FQNEAQ come from the germline V gene (reference sequence). CDR3 nucleotides: TGTGCCAGCAGCTTAGGCAGATATGAAAAACTGTTTTTT. It specifies CASSLGRYEKLFF.

The CDR3 DNA reads as TGCAGCGTTGAAACATCCCGCACAGATACGCAGTATTTT. Protein product: CSVETSRTDTQYF. The chain combines TRBV29-1 with TRBJ2-3; unclear D gene. Germline V gives CDR1 SQVTM, CDR2 ANQGSEA. The germline V and J ends were trimmed by 2 bases and 1 base, with 7 bases remaining between them. CDR3 length: 13 amino acids.

The V call is TRBV6-4, the J call TRBJ2-1, with 7 bases that match TRBD1. The germline gives CDR1 MRHNA, CDR2 SNTAGT. The CDR3 runs to 13 residues. Germline trimming cut 8 bases from V and 5 bases from J; bases unmatched to any gene: 6. CDR3: CASSRDRHNEQFF. The CDR3 nucleotides are TGTGCCAGCTCCCGGGACAGACACAATGAGCAGTTCTTC.